The sequence of this TCR beta chain was determined in a study of blood T cell repertoires in COVID-19. The assay was immunoSEQ multiplex PCR, and TCRdb's table has in-frame clones only and misses some. The sample lists approximately 94,000 clones, around nine tenths occurring once. The sequence came from a woman between 45 and 60 years old in a cohort sampled during active COVID-19. Source material: peripheral blood.

The CDR3 DNA is TGTGCCTGGACCTGGGGCCAGGGGGCGAGTGAGCAGTTCTTC. Its translation is CAWTWGQGASEQFF. The rearrangement joins TRBV30 to TRBJ2-1; 8 bases match TRBD1. Trimming cost V 4 bases and J 9 bases; bases outside gene matches: 11. CDR1 and CDR2 (germline): GTSNPN, SVGIG (reference sequence). CDR3 length: 14 amino acids.